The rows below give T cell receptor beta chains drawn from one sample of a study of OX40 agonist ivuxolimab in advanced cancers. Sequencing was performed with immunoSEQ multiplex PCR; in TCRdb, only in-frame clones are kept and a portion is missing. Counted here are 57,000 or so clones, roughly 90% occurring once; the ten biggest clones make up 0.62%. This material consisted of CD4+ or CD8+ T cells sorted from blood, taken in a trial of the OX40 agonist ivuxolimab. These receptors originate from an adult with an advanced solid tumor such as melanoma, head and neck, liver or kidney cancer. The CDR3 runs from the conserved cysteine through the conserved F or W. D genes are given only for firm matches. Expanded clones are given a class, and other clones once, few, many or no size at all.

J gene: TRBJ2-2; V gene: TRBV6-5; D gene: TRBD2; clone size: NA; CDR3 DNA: TGTGCCAGCAGTCTGGCGGGAGGCACCGGGGAGCTGTTTTTT; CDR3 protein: CASSLAGGTGELFF
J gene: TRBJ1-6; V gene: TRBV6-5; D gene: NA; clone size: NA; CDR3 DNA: TGTGCCAGCAGCCCACCGACCGGGTCCAATTCACCCCTCCACTTT; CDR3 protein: CASSPPTGSNSPLHF
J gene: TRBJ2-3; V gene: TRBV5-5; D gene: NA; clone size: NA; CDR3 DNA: TGTGCCAGCAGCTTGCGGGGCTTCTCGGGGGATACGCAGTATTTT; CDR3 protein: CASSLRGFSGDTQYF
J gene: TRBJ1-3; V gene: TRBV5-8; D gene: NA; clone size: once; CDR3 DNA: TGTGCCAGCAGCTTGGCCGGGACATTTGGAAACACCATATATTTT; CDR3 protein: CASSLAGTFGNTIYF
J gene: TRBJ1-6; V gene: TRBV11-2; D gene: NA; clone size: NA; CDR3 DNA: TGTGCCAGCAGCTTAGACGCGGGACTGAATAATTCACCCCTCCACTTT; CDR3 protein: CASSLDAGLNNSPLHF
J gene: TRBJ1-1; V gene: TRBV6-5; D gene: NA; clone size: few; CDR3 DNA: TGTGCCAGCAGTTACTCGGCGTGGGTAGGAACTGAAGCTTTCTTT; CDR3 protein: CASSYSAWVGTEAFF
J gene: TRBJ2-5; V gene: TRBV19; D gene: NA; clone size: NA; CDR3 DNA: TGTGCCAGTAGTAACCAGCCAGCAGAGACCCAGTACTTC; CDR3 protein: CASSNQPAETQYF
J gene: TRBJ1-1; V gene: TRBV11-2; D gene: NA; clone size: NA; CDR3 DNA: TGTGCCAGCAGACACTCGGGAAGGAGAGCCTTAGAAGCTTTCTTT; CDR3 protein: CASRHSGRRALEAFF
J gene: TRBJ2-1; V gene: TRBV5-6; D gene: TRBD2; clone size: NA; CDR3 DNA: TGTGCCAGCAGCCGAGGACTAGCGGACTCCTACAATGAGCAGTTCTTC; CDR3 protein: CASSRGLADSYNEQFF
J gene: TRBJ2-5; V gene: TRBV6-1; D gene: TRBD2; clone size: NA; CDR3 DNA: TGTGCCAGCAGTGAAAGGGGGCCTAGCGGGGGGCAAGAGACCCAGTACTTC; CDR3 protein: CASSERGPSGGQETQYF
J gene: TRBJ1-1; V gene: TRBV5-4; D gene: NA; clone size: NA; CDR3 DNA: TGTGCCAGCAGTGGCACTGGGGCGACTGAAGCTTTCTTT; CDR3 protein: CASSGTGATEAFF
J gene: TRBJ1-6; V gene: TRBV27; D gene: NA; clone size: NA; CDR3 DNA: TGTGCCAGCAGTTTTGGTGCGCAGGGGCATTCACCCCTCCACTTT; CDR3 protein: CASSFGAQGHSPLHF
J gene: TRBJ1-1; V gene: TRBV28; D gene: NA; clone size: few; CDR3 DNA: TGTGCCACCCAGGTGGGGAACACTGAAGCTTTCTTT; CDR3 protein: CATQVGNTEAFF
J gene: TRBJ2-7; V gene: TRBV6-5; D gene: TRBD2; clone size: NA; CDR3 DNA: TGTGCCAGCAGCCGGAGACTAGCGGGATGGAGCGAGCAGTACTTC; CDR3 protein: CASSRRLAGWSEQYF
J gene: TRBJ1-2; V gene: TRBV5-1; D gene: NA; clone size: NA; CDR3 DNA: TGCGCCAGCAACCTCGGTGATAGTAGGGATGGCTACACCTTC; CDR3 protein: CASNLGDSRDGYTF